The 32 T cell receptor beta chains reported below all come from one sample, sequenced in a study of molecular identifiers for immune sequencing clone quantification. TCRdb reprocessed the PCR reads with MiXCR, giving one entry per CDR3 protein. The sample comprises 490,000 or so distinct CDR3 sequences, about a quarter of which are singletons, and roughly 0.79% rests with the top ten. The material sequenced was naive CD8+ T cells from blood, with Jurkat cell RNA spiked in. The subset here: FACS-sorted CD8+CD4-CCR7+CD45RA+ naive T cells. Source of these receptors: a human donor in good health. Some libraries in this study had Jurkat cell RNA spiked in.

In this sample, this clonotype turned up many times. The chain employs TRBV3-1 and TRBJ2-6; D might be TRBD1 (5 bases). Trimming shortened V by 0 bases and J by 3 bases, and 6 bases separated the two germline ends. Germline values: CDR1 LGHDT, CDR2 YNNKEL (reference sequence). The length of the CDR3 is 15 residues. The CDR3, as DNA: TGTGCCAGCAGCCAAGACAGGGTTGGGGCCAACGTCCTGACTTTC. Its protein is CASSQDRVGANVLTF.

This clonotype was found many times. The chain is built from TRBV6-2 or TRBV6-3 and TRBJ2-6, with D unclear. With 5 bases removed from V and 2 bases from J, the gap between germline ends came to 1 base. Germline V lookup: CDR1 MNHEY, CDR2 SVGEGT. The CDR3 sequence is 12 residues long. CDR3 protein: CASSPGANVLTF. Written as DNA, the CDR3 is TGTGCCAGCAGTCCTGGGGCCAACGTCCTGACTTTC.

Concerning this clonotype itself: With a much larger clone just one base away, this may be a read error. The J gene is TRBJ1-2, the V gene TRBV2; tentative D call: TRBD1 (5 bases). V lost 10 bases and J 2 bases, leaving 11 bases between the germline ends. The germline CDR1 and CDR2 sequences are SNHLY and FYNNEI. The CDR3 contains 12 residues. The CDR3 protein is CANKGANYGYTF. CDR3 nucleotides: TGTGCCAACAAAGGGGCAAACTATGGCTACACCTTC.

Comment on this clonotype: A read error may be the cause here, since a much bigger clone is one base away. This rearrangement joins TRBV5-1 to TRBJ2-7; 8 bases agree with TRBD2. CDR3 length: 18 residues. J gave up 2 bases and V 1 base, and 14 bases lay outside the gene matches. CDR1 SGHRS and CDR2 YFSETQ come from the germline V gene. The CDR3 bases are TGCGCCAGCAGCTTGCATGTGCGCGGGGGGCTAGAAACCTACGAGCAGTACTTC. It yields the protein CASSLHVRGGLETYEQYF.

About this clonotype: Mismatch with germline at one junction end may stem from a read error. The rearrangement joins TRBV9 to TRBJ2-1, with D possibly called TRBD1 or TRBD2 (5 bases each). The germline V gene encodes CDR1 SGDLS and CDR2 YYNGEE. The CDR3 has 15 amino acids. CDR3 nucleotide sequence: TGTGCCCGCAGCGTAGAGGGGCGTAAGAATGATGAGCAGTTCTTC. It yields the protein CARSVEGRKNDEQFF.

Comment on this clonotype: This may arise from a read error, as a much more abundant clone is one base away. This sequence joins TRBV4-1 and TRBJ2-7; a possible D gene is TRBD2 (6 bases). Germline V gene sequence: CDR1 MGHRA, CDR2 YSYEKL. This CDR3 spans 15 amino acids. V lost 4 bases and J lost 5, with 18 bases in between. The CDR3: CASSPSSGCYDEQYF. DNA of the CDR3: TGCGCCAGCAGCCCATCCAGCGGGTGCTACGACGAGCAGTACTTC.

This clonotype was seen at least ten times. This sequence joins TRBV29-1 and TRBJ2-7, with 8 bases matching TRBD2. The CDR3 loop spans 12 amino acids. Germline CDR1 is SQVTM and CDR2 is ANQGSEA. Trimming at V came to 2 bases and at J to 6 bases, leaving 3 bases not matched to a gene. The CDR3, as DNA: TGCAGCGTTGAAATTGGGACTAGCGAGCAGTACTTC. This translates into CSVEIGTSEQYF.

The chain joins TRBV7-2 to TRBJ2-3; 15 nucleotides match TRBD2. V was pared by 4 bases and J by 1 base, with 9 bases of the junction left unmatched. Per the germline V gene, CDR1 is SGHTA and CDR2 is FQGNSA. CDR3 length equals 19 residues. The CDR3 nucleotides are TGTGCCAGCAGCTGGGCCGGGACTAGCGGGGGGTATGGCACAGATACGCAGTATTTT. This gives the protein CASSWAGTSGGYGTDTQYF.

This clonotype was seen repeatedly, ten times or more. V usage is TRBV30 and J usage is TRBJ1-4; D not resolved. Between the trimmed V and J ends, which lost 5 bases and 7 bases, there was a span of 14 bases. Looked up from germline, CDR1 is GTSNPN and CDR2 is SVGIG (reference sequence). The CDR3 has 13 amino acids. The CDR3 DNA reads TGTGCCTGGGAACCATCAGGTAGTGAAAAACTGTTTTTT. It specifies CAWEPSGSEKLFF.

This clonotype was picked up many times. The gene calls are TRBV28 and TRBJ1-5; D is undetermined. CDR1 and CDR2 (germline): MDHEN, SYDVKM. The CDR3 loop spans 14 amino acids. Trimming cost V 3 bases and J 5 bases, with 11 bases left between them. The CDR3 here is CASSFKGGYQPQHF. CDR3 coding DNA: TGTGCCAGCAGTTTTAAGGGTGGGTATCAGCCCCAGCATTTT. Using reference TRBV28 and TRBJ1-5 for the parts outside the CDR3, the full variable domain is DVKVTQSSRYLVKRTGEKVFLECVQDMDHENMFWYRQDPGLGLRLIYFSYDVKMKEKGDIPEGYSVSREKKERFSLILESASTNQTSMYLCASSFKGGYQPQHFGDGTRLSIL.

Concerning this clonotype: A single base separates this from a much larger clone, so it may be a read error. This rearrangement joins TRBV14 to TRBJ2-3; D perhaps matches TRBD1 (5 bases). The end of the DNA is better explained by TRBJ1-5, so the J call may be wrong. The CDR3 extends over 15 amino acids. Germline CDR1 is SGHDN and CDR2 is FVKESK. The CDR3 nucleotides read TGTGCCAGCAGCCCATTCAACGGGGGGAAAGATACGCAGCATTTT. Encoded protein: CASSPFNGGKDTQHF.

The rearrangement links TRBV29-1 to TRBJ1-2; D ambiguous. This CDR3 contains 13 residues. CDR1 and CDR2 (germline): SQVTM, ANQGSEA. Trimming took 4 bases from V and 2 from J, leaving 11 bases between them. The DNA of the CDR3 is TGCAGCGTTGCTGCTCCCGACAACTATGGCTACACCTTC. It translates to CSVAAPDNYGYTF.

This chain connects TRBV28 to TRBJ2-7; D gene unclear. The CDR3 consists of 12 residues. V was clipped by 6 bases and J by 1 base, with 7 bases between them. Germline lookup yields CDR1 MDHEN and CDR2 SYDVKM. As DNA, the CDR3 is TGTGCCAGCAGGGACCCATCCTACGAGCAGTACTTC. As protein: CASRDPSYEQYF.

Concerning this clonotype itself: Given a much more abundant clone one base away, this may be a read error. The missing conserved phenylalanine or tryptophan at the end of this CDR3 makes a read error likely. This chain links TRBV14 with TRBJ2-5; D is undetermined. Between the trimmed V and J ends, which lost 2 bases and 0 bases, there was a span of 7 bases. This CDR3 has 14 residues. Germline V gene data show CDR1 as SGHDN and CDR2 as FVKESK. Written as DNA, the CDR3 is TGTGCCAGCAGCCAACCGATCTACCAAGAGACCCAGTACTCC. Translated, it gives CASSQPIYQETQYS.

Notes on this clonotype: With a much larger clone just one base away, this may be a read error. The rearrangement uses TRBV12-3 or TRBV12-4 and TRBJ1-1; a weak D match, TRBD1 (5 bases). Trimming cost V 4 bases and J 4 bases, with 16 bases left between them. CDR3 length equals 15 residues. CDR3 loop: CASSSSSGGSTEAFF. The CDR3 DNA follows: TGTGCCAGCAGTTCCTCGTCGGGGGGGAGCACTGAAGCTTTCTTT.

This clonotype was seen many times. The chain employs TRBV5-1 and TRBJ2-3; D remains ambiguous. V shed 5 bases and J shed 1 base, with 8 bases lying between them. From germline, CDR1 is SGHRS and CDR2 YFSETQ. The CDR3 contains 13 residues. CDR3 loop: CASRSMGTDTQYF. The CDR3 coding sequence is TGCGCCAGCAGGAGTATGGGCACAGATACGCAGTATTTT.

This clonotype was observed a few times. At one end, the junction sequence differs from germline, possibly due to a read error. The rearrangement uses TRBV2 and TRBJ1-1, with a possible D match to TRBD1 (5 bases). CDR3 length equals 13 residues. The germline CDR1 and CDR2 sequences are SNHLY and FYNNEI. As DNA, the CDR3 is TGTGCCAGCAGAGAAGGGGCCGGAACTGAAGCTTTCTTT. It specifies CASREGAGTEAFF.

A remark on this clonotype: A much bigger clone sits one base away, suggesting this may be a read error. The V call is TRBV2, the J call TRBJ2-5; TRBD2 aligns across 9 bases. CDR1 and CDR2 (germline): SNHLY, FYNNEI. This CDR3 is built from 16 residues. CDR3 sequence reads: CASREGAGGPQETQYF. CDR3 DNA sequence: TGTGCCAGCAGAGAAGGAGCGGGGGGTCCCCAAGAGACCCAGTACTTC.

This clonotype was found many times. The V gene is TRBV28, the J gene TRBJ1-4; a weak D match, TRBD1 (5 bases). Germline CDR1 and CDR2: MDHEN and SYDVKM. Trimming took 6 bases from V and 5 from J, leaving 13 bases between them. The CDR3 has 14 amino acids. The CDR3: CASSPRVENEKLFF. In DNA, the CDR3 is TGTGCCAGCAGCCCCAGGGTAGAGAATGAAAAACTGTTTTTT. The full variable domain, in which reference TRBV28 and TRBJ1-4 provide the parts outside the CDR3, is DVKVTQSSRYLVKRTGEKVFLECVQDMDHENMFWYRQDPGLGLRLIYFSYDVKMKEKGDIPEGYSVSREKKERFSLILESASTNQTSMYLCASSPRVENEKLFFGSGTQLSVL.

The CDR3 DNA reads TGCGCCAGCAGCCAAGATCGCGCGGGGGGGATCTACGAGCAGTACTTC. Its translation is CASSQDRAGGIYEQYF. V is TRBV4-3 and J is TRBJ2-7, with 9 nucleotides matching TRBD2. V was clipped by 0 bases and J by 3 bases; unmatched bases: 6. Germline V gene sequence: CDR1 LGHNA, CDR2 YSLEER. The CDR3 is made up of 16 amino acids.

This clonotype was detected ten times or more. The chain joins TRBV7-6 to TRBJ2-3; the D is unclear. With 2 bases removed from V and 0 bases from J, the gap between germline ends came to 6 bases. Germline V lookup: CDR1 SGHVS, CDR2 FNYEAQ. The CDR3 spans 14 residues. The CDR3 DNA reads TGTGCCAGCAGCTTACACGGGAGCACAGATACGCAGTATTTT. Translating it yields CASSLHGSTDTQYF.

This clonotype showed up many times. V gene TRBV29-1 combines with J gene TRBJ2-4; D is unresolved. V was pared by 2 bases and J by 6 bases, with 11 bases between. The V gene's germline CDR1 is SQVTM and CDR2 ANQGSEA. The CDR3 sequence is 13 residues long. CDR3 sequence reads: CSVEYHNLNIQYF. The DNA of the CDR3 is TGCAGCGTTGAATATCACAATCTAAACATTCAGTACTTC.

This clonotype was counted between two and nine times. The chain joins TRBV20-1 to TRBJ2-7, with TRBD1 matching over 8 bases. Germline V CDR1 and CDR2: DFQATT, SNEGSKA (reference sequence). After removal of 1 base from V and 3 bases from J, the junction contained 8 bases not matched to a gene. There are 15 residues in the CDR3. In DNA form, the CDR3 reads TGCAGTGCTAGAGTTCGGGACAGGCTAAACTACGAGCAGTACTTC. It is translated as CSARVRDRLNYEQYF.

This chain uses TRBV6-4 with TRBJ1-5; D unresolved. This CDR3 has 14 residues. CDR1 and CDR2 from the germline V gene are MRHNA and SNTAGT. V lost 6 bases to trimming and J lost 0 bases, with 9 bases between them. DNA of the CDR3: TGTGCCAGCAGCGCGGAGCCTAGCAATCAGCCCCAGCATTTT. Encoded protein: CASSAEPSNQPQHF.

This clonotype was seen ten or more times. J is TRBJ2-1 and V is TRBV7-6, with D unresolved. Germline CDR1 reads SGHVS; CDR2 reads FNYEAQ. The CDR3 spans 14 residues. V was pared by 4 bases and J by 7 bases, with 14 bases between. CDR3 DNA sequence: TGTGCCAGCAGCTCCCTTTCCGGAGATAATGAGCAGTTCTTC. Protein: CASSSLSGDNEQFF.

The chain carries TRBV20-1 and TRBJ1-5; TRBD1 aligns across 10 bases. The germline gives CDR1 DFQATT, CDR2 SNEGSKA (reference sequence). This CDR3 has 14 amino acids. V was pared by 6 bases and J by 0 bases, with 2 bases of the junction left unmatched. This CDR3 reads CSAGTGDSNQPQHF. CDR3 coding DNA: TGCAGTGCAGGGACAGGGGATAGCAATCAGCCCCAGCATTTT.

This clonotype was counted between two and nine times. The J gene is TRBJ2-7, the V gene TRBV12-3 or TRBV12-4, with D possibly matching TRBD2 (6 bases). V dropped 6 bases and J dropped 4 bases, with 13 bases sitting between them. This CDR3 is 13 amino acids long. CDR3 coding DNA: TGTGCCAGCAGAGGGACTTTGGAGTACGAGCAGTACTTC. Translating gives CASRGTLEYEQYF.

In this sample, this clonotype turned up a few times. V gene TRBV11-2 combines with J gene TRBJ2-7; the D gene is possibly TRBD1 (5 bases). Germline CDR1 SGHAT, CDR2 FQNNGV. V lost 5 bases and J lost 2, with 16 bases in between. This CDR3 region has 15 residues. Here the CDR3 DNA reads TGTGCCAGCAGCCAGGGCAGCTCACCGACCTACGAGCAGTACTTC. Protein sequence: CASSQGSSPTYEQYF.

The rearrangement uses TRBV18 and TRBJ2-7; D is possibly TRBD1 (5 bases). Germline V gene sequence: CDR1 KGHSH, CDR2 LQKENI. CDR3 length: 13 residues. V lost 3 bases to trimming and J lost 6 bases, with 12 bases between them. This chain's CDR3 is CASSPDSLGEQYF. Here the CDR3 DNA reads TGTGCCAGCTCACCCGACAGTTTAGGCGAGCAGTACTTC.

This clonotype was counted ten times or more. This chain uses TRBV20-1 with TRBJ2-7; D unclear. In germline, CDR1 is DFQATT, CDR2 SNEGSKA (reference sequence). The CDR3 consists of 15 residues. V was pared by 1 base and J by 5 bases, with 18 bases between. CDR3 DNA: TGCAGTGCTAGAGGTCCGGCCGGGCCCCTCGACGAGCAGTACTTC. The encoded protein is CSARGPAGPLDEQYF.

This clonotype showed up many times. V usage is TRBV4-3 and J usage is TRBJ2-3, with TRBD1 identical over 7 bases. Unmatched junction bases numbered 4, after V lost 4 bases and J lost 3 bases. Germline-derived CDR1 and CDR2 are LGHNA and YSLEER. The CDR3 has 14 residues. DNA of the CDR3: TGCGCCAGCAGCCCAGGACAGGCGACAGATACGCAGTATTTT. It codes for CASSPGQATDTQYF.

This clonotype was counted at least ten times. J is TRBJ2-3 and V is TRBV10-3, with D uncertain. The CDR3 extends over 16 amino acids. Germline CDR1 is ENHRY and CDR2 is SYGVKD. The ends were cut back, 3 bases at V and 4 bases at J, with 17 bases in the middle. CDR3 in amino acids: CAISDAAIQLADTQYF. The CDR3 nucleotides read TGTGCCATCAGTGACGCGGCCATTCAACTGGCAGATACGCAGTATTTT.